The entry below describes one T cell receptor (beta chain). Germline CDR1 is MGHDK and CDR2 is SYGVNS. The CDR3 is made up of 10 amino acids. V was pared by 9 bases and J by 7 bases, with 9 bases between. Sequenced by immunoSEQ multiplex PCR; TCRdb stores in-frame clones only, minus some. The sample consists of about 190,000 clones, approximately 85% of them appearing once. This record comes from a study of blood T cell repertoires in COVID-19. The wider study: Spain, Italy and the United States supplied samples that represented acute and convalescent COVID-19. T cells, B-cell-depleted T cells, or PBMCs provided the cDNA or gDNA that served as material.

The specimen was peripheral blood. This chain links TRBV25-1 with TRBJ1-2, with D unclear. The origin of this receptor is a man older than 75 with COVID-19, enrolled during active disease. The CDR3 region has the DNA TGTGCCAGTGAACAGCTTGGCTACACCTTC. Protein product: CASEQLGYTF.